The 3 T cell receptor beta chains reported below all come from one sample, sequenced in a study of beta chain features in type 1 diabetes. Their antigens remain unidentified. All of the isolated RNA was reverse transcribed, so expressed TCRB transcripts were sequenced. The protocol was immunoSEQ multiplex PCR, while the TCRdb copy is restricted to in-frame clones and leaves out a portion. The repertoire has over 150,000 clones, about 7.8% of them found once; the top ten carry approximately 0.87%. Study-level points and caveats: Shortening of TCRB CDR3s, moderate but significant, appeared in all four CD4+ subsets of Type 1 diabetes patients.

What was sequenced was central memory CD4+ T cells from blood. The receptor set was obtained from a middle-aged woman with type 1 diabetes.

The sample holds a few counts of this clone. The V and J genes are TRBV30 and TRBJ2-7; D is perhaps TRBD1 (6 bases). The CDR3 is 14 amino acids. Trimming removed 1 base at V and 3 bases at J, with 13 bases between. Germline CDR1 and CDR2: GTSNPN and SVGIG (reference sequence). The CDR3 DNA follows: TGTGCCTGGAGTGCAGGGGACATAGTCTACGAGCAGTACTTC. Residues: CAWSAGDIVYEQYF.

The J gene is TRBJ2-3, the V gene TRBV5-1; TRBD1 matches at 9 bases. Per the germline V gene, CDR1 is SGHRS and CDR2 is YFSETQ. There are 14 residues in the CDR3. V was pared by 9 bases and J by 1 base, with 6 bases of the junction left unmatched. CDR3 nucleotide sequence: TGCGCCACATCTCGGGACAGGGGCACAGATACGCAGTATTTT. It translates to CATSRDRGTDTQYF.

The rearrangement links TRBV28 to TRBJ1-2, with no clear D. The CDR3 runs 14 residues. The germline gives CDR1 MDHEN, CDR2 SYDVKM. V dropped 10 bases and J dropped 2 bases, with 17 bases sitting between them. Here the CDR3 reads CATSEGWGNYGYTF. Here the CDR3 DNA reads TGTGCCACCAGCGAGGGATGGGGAAACTATGGCTACACCTTC.